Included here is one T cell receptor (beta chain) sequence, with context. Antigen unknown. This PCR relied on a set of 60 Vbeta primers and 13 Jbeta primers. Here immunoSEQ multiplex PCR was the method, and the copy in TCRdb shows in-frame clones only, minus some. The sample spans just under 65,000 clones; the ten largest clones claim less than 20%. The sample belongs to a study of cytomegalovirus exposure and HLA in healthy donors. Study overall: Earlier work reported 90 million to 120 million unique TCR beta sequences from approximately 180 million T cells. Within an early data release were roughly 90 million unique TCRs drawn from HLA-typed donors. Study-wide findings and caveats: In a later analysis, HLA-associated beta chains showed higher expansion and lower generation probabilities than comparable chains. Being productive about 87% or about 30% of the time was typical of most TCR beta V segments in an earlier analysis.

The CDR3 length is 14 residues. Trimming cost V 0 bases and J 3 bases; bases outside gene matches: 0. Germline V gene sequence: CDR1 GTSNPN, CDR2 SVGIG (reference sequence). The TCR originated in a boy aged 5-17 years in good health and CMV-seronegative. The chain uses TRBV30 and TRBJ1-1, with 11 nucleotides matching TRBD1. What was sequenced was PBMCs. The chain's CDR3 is CAWSVGQGDTEAFF. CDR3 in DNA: TGTGCCTGGAGTGTGGGACAGGGGGACACTGAAGCTTTCTTT.